This passage covers 6 T cell receptor beta chains from one sample sequenced in a study of post-analysis software for immune sequencing data. These receptors have no known antigen. Incorporated into the TCR beta cDNA libraries were unique molecular identifiers, which served to reduce PCR and sequencing biases. TCRdb reprocessed the PCR reads with MiXCR, giving one entry per CDR3 protein. The table includes about 430,000 distinct CDR3 sequences, approximately 38% detected once. Study findings and constraints: Controls had lower frequencies than patients of four or five TRBV segments, which included TRBV5-6, TRBV5-1 and TRBV20-1.

Sequencing input: blood. These receptors were collected from a girl under 10 years old with multiple sclerosis.

The chain combines TRBV7-9 with TRBJ1-1; D is perhaps TRBD1 (6 bases). The CDR3 extends over 13 amino acids. The germline gives CDR1 SEHNR, CDR2 FQNEAQ (reference sequence). V was clipped by 5 bases and J by 5 bases, with 12 bases between them. CDR3 nucleotides: TGTGCCAGCAGCCATGAAGGGGGTACTGAAGCTTTCTTT. Amino acid sequence: CASSHEGGTEAFF.

This clonotype was counted only a few times. The V call is TRBV12-3 or TRBV12-4, the J call TRBJ1-2; no clear D gene. This CDR3 is 15 amino acids long. Between the trimmed V and J ends, which lost 5 bases and 5 bases, there was a span of 18 bases. Here the CDR3 reads CASSPLGVGPYGYTF. The CDR3 bases are TGTGCCAGCAGTCCCCTGGGAGTAGGTCCATATGGCTACACCTTC.

This clonotype was picked up a small number of times. The gene calls are TRBV29-1 and TRBJ2-6; 8 bases fit TRBD1. J was trimmed by 0 bases and V by 5 bases; bases with no gene match: 6. CDR3 size: 16 residues. Germline assignment: CDR1 SQVTM and CDR2 ANQGSEA. CDR3 protein: CSVSGTGHSGANVLTF. CDR3 bases: TGCAGCGTTTCCGGGACAGGCCACTCTGGGGCCAACGTCCTGACTTTC.

This chain links TRBV2 with TRBJ2-1, with TRBD2 identical over 9 bases. Looked up from germline, CDR1 is SNHLY and CDR2 is FYNNEI. The V gene end was trimmed by 8 bases and the J gene end by 6 bases; junction bases not matched to a gene: 5. The CDR3 covers 13 residues. The chain's CDR3 is CASGGLARNEQFF. Written as DNA, the CDR3 is TGTGCCAGCGGGGGACTAGCACGCAATGAGCAGTTCTTC.

V is TRBV5-6 and J is TRBJ1-2; D is unresolved. In germline, CDR1 is SGHDT, CDR2 YYEEEE. The ends were cut back, 3 bases at V and 5 bases at J, with 8 bases in the middle. This CDR3 contains 12 residues. The CDR3 DNA reads as TGTGCCAGCAGCTCGGTCGCGTATGGCTACACCTTC. Translating gives CASSSVAYGYTF.

This clonotype showed up just a few times. The chain couples TRBV13 to TRBJ2-7, with D possibly TRBD1 on 5 matching bases. V was pared by 4 bases and J by 1 base, with 17 bases between. The V gene's germline CDR1 is PRHDT and CDR2 FYEKMQ (reference sequence). This CDR3 contains 16 residues. CDR3 in DNA: TGTGCCAGCAGCTCCCAGGGTCGATCCCTTTCCTACGAGCAGTACTTC. This encodes CASSSQGRSLSYEQYF.